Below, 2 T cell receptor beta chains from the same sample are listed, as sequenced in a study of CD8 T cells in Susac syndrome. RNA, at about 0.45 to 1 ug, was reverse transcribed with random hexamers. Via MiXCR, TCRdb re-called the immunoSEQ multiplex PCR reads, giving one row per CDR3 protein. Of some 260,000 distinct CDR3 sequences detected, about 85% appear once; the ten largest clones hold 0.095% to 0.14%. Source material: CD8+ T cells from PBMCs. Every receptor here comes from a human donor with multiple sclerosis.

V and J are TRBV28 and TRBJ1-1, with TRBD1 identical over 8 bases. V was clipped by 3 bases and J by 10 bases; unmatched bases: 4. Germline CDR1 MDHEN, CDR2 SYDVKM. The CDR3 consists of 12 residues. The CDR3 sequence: CASSFSGQGAFF. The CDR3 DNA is TGTGCCAGCAGTTTCAGTGGACAGGGAGCTTTCTTT.

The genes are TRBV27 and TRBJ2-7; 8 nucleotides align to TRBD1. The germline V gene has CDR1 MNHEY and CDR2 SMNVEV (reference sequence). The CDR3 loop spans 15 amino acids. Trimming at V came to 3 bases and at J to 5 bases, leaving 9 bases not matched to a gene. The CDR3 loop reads CASSFQDREQNEQYF. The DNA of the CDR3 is TGTGCCAGCAGTTTTCAGGACAGGGAGCAAAACGAGCAGTACTTC.